The 21 T cell receptor beta chains below all came from one sample that was sequenced in a study of control samples from healthy donors and cancer patients. The table came from immunoSEQ multiplex PCR; TCRdb's copy has only in-frame clones and leaves some out. This sample has 170,000 or so clones, with about 93% found just once. Sequencing was performed on blood. The receptor set was obtained from a man aged 18 to 35 in good health.

The chain couples TRBV5-1 to TRBJ1-3; D gene ambiguous. There are 14 residues in the CDR3. The V gene's germline CDR1 is SGHRS and CDR2 YFSETQ. Between the trimmed V and J ends, which lost 2 bases and 9 bases, there was a span of 15 bases. The CDR3 nucleotides are TGCGCCAGCAGCTTATTCTCTGAGAAGGGCACCATATATTTT. It specifies CASSLFSEKGTIYF.

The CDR3 DNA reads TGTGCCAGCACCTGGGGGTACACCGGGGAGCTGTTTTTT. Translation gives CASTWGYTGELFF. The gene calls are TRBV12-3 or TRBV12-4 and TRBJ2-2; D assignment may be TRBD1 or TRBD2 (5 bases each). Between the trimmed V and J ends, which lost 7 bases and 3 bases, there was a span of 9 bases. This CDR3 contains 13 residues.

About this clone: The sample carries other DNA sequences with the same CDR3. The J gene is TRBJ2-2, the V gene TRBV6-6, with D hard to call. The length of the CDR3 is 11 residues. Trimming stripped 6 bases from V and 5 bases from J, with 4 bases between. Germline CDR1 MNHNY, CDR2 SVGAGI (reference sequence). The CDR3 spells CASRETGELFF. The CDR3 nucleotides read TGTGCCAGCAGGGAAACCGGGGAGCTGTTTTTT.

This chain connects TRBV6-5 to TRBJ1-2; no reliable D call. Germline V CDR1 and CDR2: MNHEY, SVGAGI. The CDR3 is made up of 13 amino acids. V lost 2 bases to trimming and J lost 2 bases, with 6 bases between them. The CDR3 loop is CASSYGENYGYTF. The CDR3 coding sequence is TGTGCCAGCAGTTACGGGGAAAACTATGGCTACACCTTC.

This clone was detected once. This sequence joins TRBV18 and TRBJ1-1; maybe TRBD1 (5 bases). V gave up 5 bases and J gave up 9 bases, with 16 bases separating them. CDR1 is KGHSH and CDR2 is LQKENI in the germline V gene. This CDR3 has 13 amino acids. DNA of the CDR3: TGTGCCAGCTCAGGGGGAGAGCTACTTCAAGCTTTCTTT. It translates to CASSGGELLQAFF.

The CDR3 DNA is TGTGCCAGCAGCTTAAACAACGGCGGGGGATTCGAGACCCAGTACTTC. Protein product: CASSLNNGGGFETQYF. The chain combines TRBV11-2 with TRBJ2-5; 7 bases line up with TRBD2. Germline V gene sequence: CDR1 SGHAT, CDR2 FQNNGV. With 2 bases clipped from V and 5 bases from J, the junction kept 11 bases outside the gene matches. The CDR3 covers 16 residues.

V is TRBV10-3 and J is TRBJ2-5; 11 nucleotides match TRBD2. Germline trimming cut 5 bases from V and 2 bases from J; bases unmatched to any gene: 7. The CDR3 contains 16 residues. Germline lookup yields CDR1 ENHRY and CDR2 SYGVKD. CDR3 coding DNA: TGTGCCATCAGTCAACTGACTAGCGGGGTGCAAGAGACCCAGTACTTC. Its translation: CAISQLTSGVQETQYF.

The chain uses TRBV10-3 and TRBJ1-1; 7 nucleotides agree with TRBD1. Germline values: CDR1 ENHRY, CDR2 SYGVKD. The V and J ends lost 5 bases and 3 bases, in that order; junction bases with no gene match: 3. The CDR3 runs to 13 residues. In DNA, the CDR3 is TGTGCCATCAGTCAGGGGGAAGACACTGAAGCTTTCTTT. It translates to CAISQGEDTEAFF.

This chain uses TRBV18 with TRBJ1-3; D ambiguous. Between the trimmed V and J ends, which lost 0 bases and 0 bases, there was a span of 6 bases. The CDR3 runs to 15 residues. Germline CDR1 reads KGHSH; CDR2 reads LQKENI. CDR3: CASSPPSLSGNTIYF. The CDR3, as DNA: TGTGCCAGCTCACCACCGTCACTCTCTGGAAACACCATATATTTT.

The chain links TRBV6-2 or TRBV6-3 to TRBJ1-5; D unclear. Germline CDR1 is MNHEY and CDR2 is SVGEGT. The V gene lost 2 bases and the J gene lost 7 bases, with 9 bases spanning the gap. This CDR3 has 13 residues. The CDR3 DNA follows: TGTGCCAGCAGTTACGAGGGTCCACAGCCCCAGCATTTT. Its protein product is CASSYEGPQPQHF.

This chain joins TRBV15 and TRBJ2-1, with unresolved D. Trimming cost V 0 bases and J 1 base, with 7 bases left between them. There are 15 residues in the CDR3. Germline V lookup: CDR1 LNHNV, CDR2 YYDKDF (reference sequence). The CDR3: CATSREAPSYNEQFF. The CDR3 DNA is TGTGCCACCAGCAGAGAGGCACCGTCCTACAATGAGCAGTTCTTC. The entire variable domain, with the rest obtained from reference TRBV15 and TRBJ2-1, is as follows: DAMVIQNPRYQVTQFGKPVTLSCSQTLNHNVMYWYQQKSSQAPKLLFHYYDKDFNNEADTPDNFQSRRPNTSFCFLDIRSPGLGDTAMYLCATSREAPSYNEQFFGPGTRLTVL.

V gene TRBV7-8 combines with J gene TRBJ2-1; D possibly uses TRBD1 or TRBD2 (6 bases each). The germline gives CDR1 SGHVS, CDR2 FQNEAQ. This CDR3 has 13 residues. The ends were cut back, 4 bases at V and 9 bases at J, with 13 bases in the middle. The CDR3 sequence is CASSSTGASEQFF. DNA for the CDR3: TGTGCCAGCAGCTCCACGGGGGCGTCTGAGCAGTTCTTC.

The V gene is TRBV2, the J gene TRBJ2-2, with 12 nucleotides matching TRBD1. Per the germline V gene, CDR1 is SNHLY and CDR2 is FYNNEI. The V segment lost 6 bases and the J segment 1 base; nucleotides outside the gene matches: 3. The CDR3 is 16 amino acids. CDR3 sequence: CASSRDRGQNTGELFF. The CDR3, as DNA: TGTGCCAGCAGCCGGGACAGGGGGCAGAACACCGGGGAGCTGTTTTTT.

The chain employs TRBV21-1 and TRBJ2-3. TRBV21-1 is designated a pseudogene. This CDR3 contains 15 residues. The CDR3 coding sequence is TGTGCCAGCGCCAAACCGGACGGATGCACAGATACGCAGTATTTT. Protein sequence: CASAKPDGCTDTQYF.

This chain links TRBV9 with TRBJ1-4; D is ambiguous. This CDR3 spans 14 amino acids. CDR1 is SGDLS and CDR2 is YYNGEE in the germline V gene. With 0 bases removed from V and 8 bases from J, the gap between germline ends came to 11 bases. CDR3 sequence (DNA): TGTGCCAGCAGCGTAGACGGCGTTGGCGAAAAACTGTTTTTT. It codes for CASSVDGVGEKLFF.

The chain couples TRBV27 to TRBJ1-6; D not resolved. CDR3 length equals 17 residues. Per germline, CDR1 MNHEY and CDR2 SMNVEV (reference sequence). V dropped 5 bases and J dropped 0 bases, with 14 bases sitting between them. This CDR3 is CASSPHWDSSYNSPLHF. The CDR3 DNA sequence: TGTGCCAGCAGTCCGCATTGGGATAGCTCCTATAATTCACCCCTCCACTTT.

The gene calls are TRBV9 and TRBJ1-1; TRBD1 matches 9 bases. The trim removed 3 bases at V and 4 bases at J, leaving 7 bases unmatched. Germline assignment: CDR1 SGDLS and CDR2 YYNGEE. This CDR3 has 15 amino acids. The CDR3 protein is CASSAQQGAATEAFF. For the CDR3, the DNA is TGTGCCAGCAGCGCCCAACAGGGGGCCGCCACTGAAGCTTTCTTT. Looking up the rest from reference TRBV9 and TRBJ1-1 gives the full variable domain: DSGVTQTPKHLITATGQRVTLRCSPRSGDLSVYWYQQSLDQGLQFLIQYYNGEERAKGNILERFSAQQFPDLHSELNLSSLELGDSALYFCASSAQQGAATEAFFGQGTRLTVV.

The chain combines TRBV30 with TRBJ1-2; 8 bases align to TRBD1. V was clipped by 5 bases and J by 0 bases; unmatched bases: 5. The CDR3 extends over 14 amino acids. CDR1 is GTSNPN and CDR2 is SVGIG in the germline V gene (reference sequence). The CDR3 DNA is TGTGCCTGGGGGGGACAGGAATCTAACTATGGCTACACCTTC. Amino acid sequence: CAWGGQESNYGYTF.

The V gene is TRBV2, the J gene TRBJ1-2, with no clear D. Trimming cost V 1 base and J 4 bases, with 10 bases left between them. The V gene's germline CDR1 is SNHLY and CDR2 FYNNEI. The CDR3 extends over 14 amino acids. The CDR3 nucleotides are TGTGCCAGCAGTGAAGACGGCAATCCCTATGGCTACACCTTC. It is translated as CASSEDGNPYGYTF.

This rearrangement joins TRBV6-1 to TRBJ1-1; D is undetermined. V gave up 1 base and J gave up 1 base, with 10 bases separating them. Germline loops: CDR1 MNHNS, CDR2 SASEGT. The CDR3 spans 15 residues. Here the CDR3 DNA reads TGTGCCAGCAGTGAAGTGGGGTATCGGAACACTGAAGCTTTCTTT. Translating it yields CASSEVGYRNTEAFF.

This clone was seen once. This chain joins TRBV5-1 and TRBJ1-1; tentatively, D is TRBD1 (6 bases). V gave up 0 bases and J gave up 2 bases, with 14 bases separating them. Germline assignment: CDR1 SGHRS and CDR2 YFSETQ. The CDR3 spans 16 residues. The CDR3 reads CASSLDAGGANTEAFF. CDR3 nucleotide sequence: TGCGCCAGCAGCTTGGATGCCGGGGGGGCTAACACTGAAGCTTTCTTT.